This T cell receptor beta chain was observed in a study of CD8 T cells in Susac syndrome. The V end was cut by 6 bases, the J end by 2 bases, with 11 bases between. Germline V gene sequence: CDR1 LNHDA, CDR2 SQIVND (reference sequence). The CDR3 is 14 residues long. RNA was extracted with the RNeasy kit, and a quantity of roughly 0.5 to 1 ug was reverse transcribed using random hexamers. TCRdb recomputed calls from the immunoSEQ multiplex PCR reads with MiXCR, one row per CDR3 protein. The data contain 100,000 to 150,000 distinct CDR3 sequences, roughly 76% of them singletons. The genes are TRBV19 and TRBJ2-1; TRBD1 is a possible D gene (5 bases). This sequence was found in a human donor with multiple sclerosis. The sequenced sample was CD8+ T cells from PBMCs. The CDR3 DNA sequence: TGTGCCAGTAGCATGGTGGGGCCCTACAATGAGCAGTTCTTC. It is translated as CASSMVGPYNEQFF.